This TCR beta chain appears in the sequencing data of a study of Ad26.COV2.S vaccination and SARS-CoV-2 variants. Study-level information: Donor was one of the participants in the Ad26.COV2.S arm of the COV1001 trial. General observations from the study: Spike-specific TCR breadth in vaccine recipients exceeded that seen in placebo recipients. Across vaccine and placebo recipients, the breadth of non-spike TCRs was similar. Researchers cautioned that TCR breadth and depth analyses may have underestimated total T cell responses.

TCRdb keeps only in-frame clones here, not all; method: immunoSEQ multiplex PCR. Among about 400,000 clones listed, about 83% were seen once. The CDR3 spans 16 residues. In germline, CDR1 is MNHNS, CDR2 SASEGT. Trimming left V 2 bases short and J 1 base short, with 15 bases between. The treatment was: some 20 received Ad26.COV2.S at low or high dose, single or two shots; roughly 5 received placebo; per-sample allocation not given. After the first vaccine or placebo injection, samples were drawn on day 63. To note about this clone: Its matching antigen is unknown.

Material: peripheral blood, obtained in a trial of Ad26.COV2.S vaccine versus placebo. The chain uses TRBV6-1 and TRBJ2-7; D possibly corresponds to TRBD1 (5 bases). The clonotype was recovered from a person between 18 and 60 years old who received the Ad26.COV2.S COVID-19 vaccine or a placebo. As DNA, the CDR3 is TGTGCCAGCAGTGAACGACCCGGCGCAGGGTCCTACGAGCAGTACTTC. This translates into CASSERPGAGSYEQYF.